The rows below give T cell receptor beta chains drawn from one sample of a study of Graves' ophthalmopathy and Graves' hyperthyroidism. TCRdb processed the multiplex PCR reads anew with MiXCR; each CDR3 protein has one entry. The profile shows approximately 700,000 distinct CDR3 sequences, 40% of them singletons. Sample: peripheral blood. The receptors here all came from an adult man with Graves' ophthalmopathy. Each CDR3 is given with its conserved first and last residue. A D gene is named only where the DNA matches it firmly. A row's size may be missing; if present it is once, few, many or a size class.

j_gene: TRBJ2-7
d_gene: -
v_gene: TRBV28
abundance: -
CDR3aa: CASSWADEQYF
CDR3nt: TGTGCCAGCAGTTGGGCGGACGAGCAGTACTTC

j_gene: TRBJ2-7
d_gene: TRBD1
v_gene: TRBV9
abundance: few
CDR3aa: CASSPQGQGRHEQYF
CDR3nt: TGTGCCAGCAGCCCTCAGGGACAGGGGAGGCACGAGCAGTACTTC

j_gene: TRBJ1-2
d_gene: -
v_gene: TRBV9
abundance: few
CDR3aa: CASSVDTNNYGYTF
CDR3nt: TGTGCCAGCAGCGTAGACACAAATAACTATGGCTACACCTTC

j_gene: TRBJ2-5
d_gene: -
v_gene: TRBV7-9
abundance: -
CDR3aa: CASSSEGGRVQETQYF
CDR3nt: TGTGCCAGCAGCTCCGAGGGGGGGAGGGTCCAAGAGACCCAGTACTTC

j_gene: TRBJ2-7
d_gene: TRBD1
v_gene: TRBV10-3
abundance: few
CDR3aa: CAISESPGGYEQYF
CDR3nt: TGTGCCATCAGTGAGTCTCCAGGGGGCTACGAGCAGTACTTC

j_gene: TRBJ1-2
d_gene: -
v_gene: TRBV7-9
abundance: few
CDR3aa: CASSHRRSKDGYTF
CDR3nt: TGTGCCAGCAGCCACCGCCGGAGTAAGGATGGCTACACCTTC

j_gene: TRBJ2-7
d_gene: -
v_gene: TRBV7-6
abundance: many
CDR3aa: CASSSQEGSYEQYF
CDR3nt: TGTGCCAGCAGCTCCCAGGAAGGCTCCTACGAGCAGTACTTC

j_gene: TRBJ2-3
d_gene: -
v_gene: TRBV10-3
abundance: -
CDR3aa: CAIKMTDSTDTQYF
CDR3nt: TGTGCCATCAAGATGACAGATAGCACAGATACGCAGTATTTT

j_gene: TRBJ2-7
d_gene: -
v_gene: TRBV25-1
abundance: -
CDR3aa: CASSQVTPGREQYF
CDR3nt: TGTGCCAGCAGCCAGGTGACCCCGGGAAGGGAGCAGTACTTC

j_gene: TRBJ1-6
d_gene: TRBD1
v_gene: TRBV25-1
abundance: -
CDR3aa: CASSEHAGGYNSPLHF
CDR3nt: TGTGCCAGCAGTGAGCATGCAGGGGGGTACAATTCACCCCTCCACTTT

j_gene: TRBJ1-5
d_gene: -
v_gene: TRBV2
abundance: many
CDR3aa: CASSQGQGPNQPQHF
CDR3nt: TGTGCCAGCAGCCAGGGGCAGGGACCCAATCAGCCCCAGCATTTT

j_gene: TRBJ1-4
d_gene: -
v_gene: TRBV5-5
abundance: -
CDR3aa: CASSLSTGSSEKLFF
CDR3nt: TGTGCCAGCAGCTTGTCTACGGGATCAAGTGAAAAACTGTTTTTT

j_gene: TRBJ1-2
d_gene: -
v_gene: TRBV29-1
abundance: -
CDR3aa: CSVESQGRMDGYTF
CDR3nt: TGCAGCGTTGAATCCCAGGGGCGGATGGATGGCTACACCTTC

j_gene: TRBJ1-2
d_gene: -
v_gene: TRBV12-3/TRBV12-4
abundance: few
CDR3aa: CASSWGVGAYGYTF
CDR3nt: TGTGCCAGCAGTTGGGGTGTGGGGGCCTATGGCTACACCTTC

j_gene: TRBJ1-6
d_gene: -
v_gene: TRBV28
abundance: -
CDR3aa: CATGGNTRAYNSPLHF
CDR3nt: TGTGCCACCGGTGGAAATACACGGGCCTATAATTCACCCCTCCACTTT

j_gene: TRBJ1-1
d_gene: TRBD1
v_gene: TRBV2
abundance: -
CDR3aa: CASSLDRGTAGAFF
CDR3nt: TGTGCCAGCAGCTTAGACAGGGGAACGGCTGGAGCTTTCTTT

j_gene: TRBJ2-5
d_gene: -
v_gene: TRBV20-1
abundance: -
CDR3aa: CSAPRENTGETQYF
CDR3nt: TGCAGTGCGCCCAGAGAGAACACCGGGGAGACCCAGTACTTC

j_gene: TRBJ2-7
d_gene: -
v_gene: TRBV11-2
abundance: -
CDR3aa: CAGSLDEGTEQYF
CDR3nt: TGTGCCGGCAGCTTAGATGAGGGGACCGAGCAGTACTTC

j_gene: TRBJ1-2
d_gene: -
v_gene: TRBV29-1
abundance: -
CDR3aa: CSVQTTGSNGYTF
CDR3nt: TGCAGCGTTCAAACCACAGGGAGCAACGGCTACACCTTC

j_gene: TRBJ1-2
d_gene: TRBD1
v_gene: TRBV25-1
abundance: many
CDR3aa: CASSEFIGQGGYTF
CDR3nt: TGTGCCAGCAGTGAATTTATCGGACAGGGAGGCTACACCTTC

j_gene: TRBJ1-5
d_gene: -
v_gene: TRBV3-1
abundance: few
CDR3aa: CASSQTRSNQPQHF
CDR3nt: TGTGCCAGCAGCCAAACAAGAAGCAATCAGCCCCAGCATTTT

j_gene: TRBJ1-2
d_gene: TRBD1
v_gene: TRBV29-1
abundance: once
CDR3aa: CSVEVGGAFYGYTF
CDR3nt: TGCAGCGTTGAAGTAGGGGGCGCTTTCTATGGCTACACCTTC

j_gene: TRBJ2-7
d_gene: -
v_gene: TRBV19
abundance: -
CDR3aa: CASSIVGGAIYEQYF
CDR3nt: TGTGCCAGTAGTATCGTCGGGGGCGCGATTTACGAGCAGTACTTC

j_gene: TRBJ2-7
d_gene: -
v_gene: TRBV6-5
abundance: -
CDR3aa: CASRNTGSGIYEQYF
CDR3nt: TGTGCCAGCAGAAACACAGGGTCCGGAATCTACGAGCAGTACTTC

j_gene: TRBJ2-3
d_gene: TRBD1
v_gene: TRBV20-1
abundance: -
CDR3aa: CSARRTGTTDTQYF
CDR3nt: TGCAGTGCTCGACGGACAGGGACCACAGATACGCAGTATTTT